This TCR beta chain emerged from a study of human T cells and chemical hapten exposure. This sample's time point: patch test 2, 6 weeks after DPC sensitization. Documented treatment: therapeutic diphenylcyclopropenone sensitization with weekly scalp DPC. Each CDR3 protein gets one entry after TCRdb re-called the RACE reads with MiXCR. This repertoire shows 360,000 or so distinct CDR3 sequences, roughly 6% found once; its top ten account for about 5%. The V segment lost 2 bases and the J segment 0 bases; nucleotides outside the gene matches: 3. The CDR3 is 16 amino acids. Germline V lookup: CDR1 MNHEY, CDR2 SVGEGT.

The sequences come from whole blood, collected in connection with sensitization to the hapten diphenylcyclopropenone (DPC). The TCR sequence derives from a woman between 18 and 29 years old with alopecia areata. Some clones in this sample may be carry-over from other donors' samples. The rearrangement links TRBV6-2 or TRBV6-3 to TRBJ2-5; 10 bases agree with TRBD1. CDR3 sequence: CASSYGTGVYQETQYF. DNA of the CDR3: TGTGCCAGCAGTTACGGGACAGGGGTCTACCAAGAGACCCAGTACTTC.